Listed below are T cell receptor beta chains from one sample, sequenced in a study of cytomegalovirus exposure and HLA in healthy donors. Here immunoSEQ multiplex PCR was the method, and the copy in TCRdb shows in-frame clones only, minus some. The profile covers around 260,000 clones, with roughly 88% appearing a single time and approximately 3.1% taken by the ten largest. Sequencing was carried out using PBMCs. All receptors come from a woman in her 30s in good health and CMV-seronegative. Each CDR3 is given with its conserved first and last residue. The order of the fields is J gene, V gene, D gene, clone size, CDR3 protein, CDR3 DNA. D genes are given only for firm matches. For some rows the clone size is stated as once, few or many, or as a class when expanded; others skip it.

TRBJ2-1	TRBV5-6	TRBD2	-	CASSLDFERDGSYNEQFF	TGTGCCAGCAGCTTGGATTTCGAGCGGGACGGCTCCTACAATGAGCAGTTCTTC
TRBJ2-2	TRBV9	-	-	CASSLKPGDLTGELFF	TGTGCCAGCAGTCTTAAGCCAGGGGATCTCACCGGGGAGCTGTTTTTT
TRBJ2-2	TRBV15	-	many	CATSKQVFTGELFF	TGTGCCACCAGCAAACAGGTTTTCACCGGGGAGCTGTTTTTT
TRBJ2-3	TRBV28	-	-	CASSSLLDTQYF	TGTGCCAGCAGTTCCTTGTTAGATACGCAGTATTTT
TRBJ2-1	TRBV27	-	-	CASSFMAGYNEQFF	TGTGCCAGCAGTTTTATGGCGGGCTACAATGAGCAGTTCTTC
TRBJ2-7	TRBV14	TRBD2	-	CASSQWGSGNEQYF	TGTGCCAGCAGCCAATGGGGGAGCGGGAACGAGCAGTACTTC
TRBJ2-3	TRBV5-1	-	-	CASSLDPAGRDTQYF	TGCGCCAGCAGCCTGGATCCGGCGGGACGAGATACGCAGTATTTT
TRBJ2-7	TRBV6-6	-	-	CASSYGRVYEQYF	TGTGCCAGCAGTTATGGCAGGGTCTACGAGCAGTACTTC
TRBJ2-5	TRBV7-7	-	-	CASSLLLGQETQYF	TGTGCCAGCAGCTTGCTGCTCGGACAAGAGACCCAGTACTTC
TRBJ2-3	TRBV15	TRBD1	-	CATGTRDRGRLQYF	TGTGCCACCGGGACCCGAGACAGGGGAAGGTTACAGTATTTT
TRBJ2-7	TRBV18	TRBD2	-	CASSRAGGPGEQYF	TGTGCCAGCTCACGAGCGGGAGGCCCCGGCGAGCAGTACTTC
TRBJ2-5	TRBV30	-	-	CAWSVLRETQYF	TGTGCCTGGAGTGTACTCCGAGAGACCCAGTACTTC
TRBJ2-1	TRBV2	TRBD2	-	CASILAANNEQFF	TGTGCCAGCATACTAGCGGCAAACAATGAGCAGTTCTTC
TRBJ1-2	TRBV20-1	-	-	CSARVGTGYTF	TGCAGTGCTAGAGTTGGGACAGGCTACACCTTC
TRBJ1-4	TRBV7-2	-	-	CASSLAGRNEKLFF	TGTGCCAGCAGCTTAGCGGGGAGGAATGAAAAACTGTTTTTT
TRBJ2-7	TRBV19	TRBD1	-	CASSSIDGTVLEQYF	TGTGCCAGTAGCAGTATTGATGGGACAGTCTTGGAGCAGTACTTC
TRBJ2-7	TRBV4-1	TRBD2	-	CASSQDASGTSYEQYF	TGCGCCAGCAGCCAAGACGCTAGCGGGACCTCCTACGAGCAGTACTTC
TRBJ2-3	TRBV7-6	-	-	CASSLASGGFGTDTQYF	TGTGCCAGCAGCTTAGCGAGTGGCGGGTTCGGCACAGATACGCAGTATTTT
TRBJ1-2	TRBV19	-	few	CASSTTGQIYGYTF	TGTGCCAGTAGTACGACAGGACAAATCTATGGCTACACCTTC
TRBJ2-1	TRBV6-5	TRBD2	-	CATQLAGGLNEQFF	TGTGCCACGCAACTAGCGGGAGGCCTCAATGAGCAGTTCTTC
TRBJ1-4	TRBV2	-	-	CASSTGLTPKSSDNEKLFF	TGTGCCAGCAGCACCGGACTGACACCAAAATCCTCGGATAATGAAAAACTGTTTTTT
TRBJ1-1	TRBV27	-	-	CASSFYRANTEAFF	TGTGCCAGCAGTTTTTACAGGGCGAACACTGAGGCTTTCTTT
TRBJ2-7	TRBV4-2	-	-	CASSPTSASGEQYF	TGTGCCAGCAGCCCCACTTCGGCCTCGGGCGAGCAGTACTTC
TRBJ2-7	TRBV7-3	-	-	CASSLLPTPLNEQYF	TGTGCCAGCAGCTTATTACCGACCCCTCTGAACGAGCAGTACTTC
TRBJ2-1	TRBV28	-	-	CASSLSSSWGRRFF	TGTGCCAGCAGTTTATCTAGTAGCTGGGGGAGGCGATTCTTC
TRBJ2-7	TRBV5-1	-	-	CASSLKGSLHEQYF	TGCGCCAGCAGCTTGAAAGGGAGCCTCCACGAGCAGTACTTC